Sequencing of this T cell receptor beta chain was carried out in a study of Japanese encephalitis immunity and Zika vaccine responses (dated by TCRdb to the early 2020s). A note on the overall study: The included participants were given three 5.0 ug doses of alum-adjuvanted ZPIV at weeks 0, 4 and 28. Two to three months ahead of the first ZPIV dose, 11 to 13 participants were given JEV vaccine (IXIARO) as a two-dose regimen with the doses 28 days apart. One dose of YFV vaccine (YF-VAX) was administered before ZPIV to eleven to twelve participants, and eight to ten participants were flavivirus-naive. For TCR sequencing, roughly six representative participants were selected from each pre-vaccination group, and samples were taken at week 0 (after pre-vaccination, before ZPIV) and at week 52. TCR repertoires from a few flavivirus-naive individuals were additionally analyzed at weeks 2, 6 and 52 after the start of ZPIV vaccination. For stimulations, either ZIKV structural-protein peptide pools divided into flavivirus-conserved and non-conserved sets or JEV or YFV peptides matching the pre-vaccination were used. The ZIKV peptides, 15-mers that overlapped by 11 residues, were chosen for containing NetMHCpan/NetMHCII-predicted epitopes with affinity below 50 nM. The study asked whether earlier vaccination against Japanese encephalitis virus (JEV) or yellow fever virus (YFV) shaped CD4 T cell responses to the Zika vaccine.

Beyond this particular receptor, the publication reports: Compared with YFV-pre-vaccinated donors, JEV-pre-vaccinated donors had higher repertoire similarity across time-points and stimulations, indicating that more clonotypes were common to ZIKV and JEV stimulation. After ZPIV, a significant decrease in repertoire richness of CD4 T cells responding to conserved ZIKV epitopes was observed in JEV-pre-vaccinated donors. Rather than the whole vaccinated cohort, the analysis covered just a subset of trial participants, namely those who received three doses and had adequate samples. CD8 T cell responses of very low magnitude were detected against ZIKV peptide pools and were observed in only a few individuals. Samples were clustered by participant, with no similarity observed between individuals, suggesting that no public TCRs were detected. Sample size limitations prevented peptide-pool deconvolution, so the individual peptides driving cross-reactive responses were not identified.

The library came from 5' RACE. Before sequencing, TCRbeta libraries were pooled in proportion to the sorted cell numbers of each library. RNAzol RT was used to extract total RNA from the sorted cells, and cDNA was then synthesized using an oligo(dT) primer together with a template-switching oligo. Using Kapa HiFi, PCR amplified the TCRbeta V-CDR3-J region between a SMARTer oligo primer and a TCRbeta constant-region primer. A second PCR added Illumina adaptors and sample-specific index barcodes, with HighPrep bead cleanup and Bioanalyzer confirmation of a roughly 650 bp band. Libraries were sequenced on an Illumina MiSeq with 2x151 bp paired-end reads. Regarding the original processing steps: Reads were demultiplexed with an in-house Java program, and TCRbeta annotations were assigned and clonotypes were counted with MiXCR. To assess repertoire overlap, Morisita-Horn indices from the R package vegan were used, along with UPGMA clustering and Circos plots of recurring clonotypes. Shannon diversity and richness were normalized to the maximum possible value based on input cell numbers, so that values between 0 and 1 were obtained. MUSCLE was used to align CDR3beta sequences, SeqinR to compute distances, and R to plot multidimensional scaling. In TCRdb, the public reads were trimmed at Q25 with fastp and aligned with MiXCR, with productive beta chains retained. Every CDR3 protein is listed once, alongside the most common genes and DNA of its rows. TCRdb, not the authors, supplied the V and J calls. The sample table records roughly 320 distinct CDR3 sequences; around 2.6% of these occur just once. The ten largest clones add up to about a third of the sample.

After labeling with CellTrace CFSE, PBMCs were cultured for about six days in RPMI containing roughly 8% human serum along with peptide pools, each at about 0.98 ug/mL. On a BD FACSAria, proliferating CD4 T cells were sorted without fixation as live CD56-CD19-CD16-CD3+CD4+ CFSE-low cells. The enrolled adults were healthy and tested seronegative for ZIKV, JEV, YFV, DENV and WNV on microneutralization screening. The samples were drawn from a phase 1 trial of an alum-adjuvanted Zika purified-inactivated virus (ZPIV) vaccine that was randomized, double-blinded and placebo-controlled. Peripheral blood mononuclear cells were isolated by standard procedure and were kept frozen in liquid nitrogen until use. Judged by its sample share, this clonotype qualifies as medium-sized (0.01 to 0.1%). No clone much larger than this one lies a single base away; base qualities are absent. The CDR3 has 13 amino acids, counting the end cysteine and phenylalanine. Only CDR3 DNA is held: 39 bases, read in frame from base 1. Trimming costs V 2 bases and J 0 bases, and their ends lie 4 bases apart. The CDR1 and CDR2 encoded by the germline V gene (reference sequence) are LGHDT and YNNKEL.

The TCR sequence derives from an adult woman who received an inactivated Zika virus vaccine. The chain couples TRBV3-1 to TRBJ1-1; the D gene is unclear. This specimen was antigen-activated CD4+ T cells from blood, cultured, taken during a Zika inactivated vaccine study. The DNA is TGTGCCAGCAGCCAAATATTGAACACTGAAGCTTTCTTT. This encodes CASSQILNTEAFF.